Shown below are 7 T cell receptor beta chains from a single sample sequenced in a study of patients and donors after allogeneic stem cell transplantation. In TCRdb, the RT-PCR reads were re-called with MiXCR into one record per CDR3 protein. The sample has over 150,000 distinct CDR3 sequences; around 28% are singletons. Source material: blood, either unsorted or a sorted T cell fraction (not recorded which). These receptor sequences come from a human donor who was either an allogeneic HSCT recipient or a stem cell or donor lymphocyte infusion donor (not recorded which). It is not recorded whose cells these are; they may come from a transplant donor.

The rearrangement joins TRBV5-5 to TRBJ2-1; 7 nucleotides align to TRBD2. After removal of 0 bases from V and 9 bases from J, the junction contained 21 bases not matched to a gene. CDR1 is SGHKS, CDR2 YYEKEE, per germline (reference sequence). The CDR3 sequence is 19 residues long. CDR3 sequence reads: CASSLVAWEEGGKSSEQFF. The CDR3 DNA reads TGTGCCAGCAGCTTGGTGGCTTGGGAGGAGGGAGGGAAGAGTAGTGAGCAGTTCTTC.

This chain links TRBV20-1 with TRBJ2-7; 7 bases fit TRBD1. The CDR3 is 14 amino acids. V lost 4 bases to trimming and J lost 6 bases; unmatched junction nucleotides: 12. CDR1 is DFQATT, CDR2 SNEGSKA, per germline (reference sequence). The CDR3 DNA reads as TGCAGTGCTATCAATGGACAGGTAGTTTCCGAGCAGTACTTC. This encodes CSAINGQVVSEQYF.

This chain joins TRBV11-2 and TRBJ2-3; the match to TRBD1 covers 8 bases. This CDR3 comprises 14 residues. V was clipped by 5 bases and J by 6 bases; unmatched bases: 7. Germline lookup yields CDR1 SGHAT and CDR2 FQNNGV. The CDR3 nucleotides are TGTGCCAGCAGCCCAACAACAGGGGGGGATACGCAGTATTTT. It yields the protein CASSPTTGGDTQYF.

This rearrangement joins TRBV15 to TRBJ2-3; D not resolved. CDR1 and CDR2 (germline): LNHNV, YYDKDF (reference sequence). The CDR3 extends over 15 amino acids. Trimming cost V 5 bases and J 2 bases, with 14 bases left between them. This CDR3 reads CATSSSPRITDTQYF. As DNA, the CDR3 is TGTGCCACCAGCTCCTCCCCGAGGATCACAGATACGCAGTATTTT.

This rearrangement joins TRBV29-1 to TRBJ2-3, with TRBD2 matching over 9 bases. V shed 6 bases, J shed 6 bases, and the junction held 7 bases outside the gene matches. Germline V gene lookup returns CDR1 SQVTM and CDR2 ANQGSEA. This CDR3 has 13 residues. In DNA form, the CDR3 reads TGCAGCGTGGCTAGCGGGAAGGGGGATACGCAGTATTTT. Translated: CSVASGKGDTQYF.

The V gene is TRBV5-1, the J gene TRBJ2-7; 8 bases are a match to TRBD1. The V segment lost 0 bases and the J segment 3 bases; nucleotides outside the gene matches: 8. Germline lookup yields CDR1 SGHRS and CDR2 YFSETQ. The CDR3 length is 16 residues. This CDR3 reads CASSLAGTGKGYEQYF. Here the CDR3 DNA reads TGCGCCAGCAGCTTGGCCGGGACAGGAAAGGGCTACGAGCAGTACTTC.

This clonotype was counted only a few times. The chain combines TRBV4-3 with TRBJ1-2; possible D gene TRBD1, 5 bases. V gave up 0 bases and J gave up 5 bases, with 10 bases separating them. The germline CDR1 and CDR2 sequences are LGHNA and YSLEER. The CDR3 is made up of 14 amino acids. CDR3 protein: CASSQDGTDYGYTF. As DNA, the CDR3 is TGCGCCAGCAGCCAAGACGGGACGGATTATGGCTACACCTTC.